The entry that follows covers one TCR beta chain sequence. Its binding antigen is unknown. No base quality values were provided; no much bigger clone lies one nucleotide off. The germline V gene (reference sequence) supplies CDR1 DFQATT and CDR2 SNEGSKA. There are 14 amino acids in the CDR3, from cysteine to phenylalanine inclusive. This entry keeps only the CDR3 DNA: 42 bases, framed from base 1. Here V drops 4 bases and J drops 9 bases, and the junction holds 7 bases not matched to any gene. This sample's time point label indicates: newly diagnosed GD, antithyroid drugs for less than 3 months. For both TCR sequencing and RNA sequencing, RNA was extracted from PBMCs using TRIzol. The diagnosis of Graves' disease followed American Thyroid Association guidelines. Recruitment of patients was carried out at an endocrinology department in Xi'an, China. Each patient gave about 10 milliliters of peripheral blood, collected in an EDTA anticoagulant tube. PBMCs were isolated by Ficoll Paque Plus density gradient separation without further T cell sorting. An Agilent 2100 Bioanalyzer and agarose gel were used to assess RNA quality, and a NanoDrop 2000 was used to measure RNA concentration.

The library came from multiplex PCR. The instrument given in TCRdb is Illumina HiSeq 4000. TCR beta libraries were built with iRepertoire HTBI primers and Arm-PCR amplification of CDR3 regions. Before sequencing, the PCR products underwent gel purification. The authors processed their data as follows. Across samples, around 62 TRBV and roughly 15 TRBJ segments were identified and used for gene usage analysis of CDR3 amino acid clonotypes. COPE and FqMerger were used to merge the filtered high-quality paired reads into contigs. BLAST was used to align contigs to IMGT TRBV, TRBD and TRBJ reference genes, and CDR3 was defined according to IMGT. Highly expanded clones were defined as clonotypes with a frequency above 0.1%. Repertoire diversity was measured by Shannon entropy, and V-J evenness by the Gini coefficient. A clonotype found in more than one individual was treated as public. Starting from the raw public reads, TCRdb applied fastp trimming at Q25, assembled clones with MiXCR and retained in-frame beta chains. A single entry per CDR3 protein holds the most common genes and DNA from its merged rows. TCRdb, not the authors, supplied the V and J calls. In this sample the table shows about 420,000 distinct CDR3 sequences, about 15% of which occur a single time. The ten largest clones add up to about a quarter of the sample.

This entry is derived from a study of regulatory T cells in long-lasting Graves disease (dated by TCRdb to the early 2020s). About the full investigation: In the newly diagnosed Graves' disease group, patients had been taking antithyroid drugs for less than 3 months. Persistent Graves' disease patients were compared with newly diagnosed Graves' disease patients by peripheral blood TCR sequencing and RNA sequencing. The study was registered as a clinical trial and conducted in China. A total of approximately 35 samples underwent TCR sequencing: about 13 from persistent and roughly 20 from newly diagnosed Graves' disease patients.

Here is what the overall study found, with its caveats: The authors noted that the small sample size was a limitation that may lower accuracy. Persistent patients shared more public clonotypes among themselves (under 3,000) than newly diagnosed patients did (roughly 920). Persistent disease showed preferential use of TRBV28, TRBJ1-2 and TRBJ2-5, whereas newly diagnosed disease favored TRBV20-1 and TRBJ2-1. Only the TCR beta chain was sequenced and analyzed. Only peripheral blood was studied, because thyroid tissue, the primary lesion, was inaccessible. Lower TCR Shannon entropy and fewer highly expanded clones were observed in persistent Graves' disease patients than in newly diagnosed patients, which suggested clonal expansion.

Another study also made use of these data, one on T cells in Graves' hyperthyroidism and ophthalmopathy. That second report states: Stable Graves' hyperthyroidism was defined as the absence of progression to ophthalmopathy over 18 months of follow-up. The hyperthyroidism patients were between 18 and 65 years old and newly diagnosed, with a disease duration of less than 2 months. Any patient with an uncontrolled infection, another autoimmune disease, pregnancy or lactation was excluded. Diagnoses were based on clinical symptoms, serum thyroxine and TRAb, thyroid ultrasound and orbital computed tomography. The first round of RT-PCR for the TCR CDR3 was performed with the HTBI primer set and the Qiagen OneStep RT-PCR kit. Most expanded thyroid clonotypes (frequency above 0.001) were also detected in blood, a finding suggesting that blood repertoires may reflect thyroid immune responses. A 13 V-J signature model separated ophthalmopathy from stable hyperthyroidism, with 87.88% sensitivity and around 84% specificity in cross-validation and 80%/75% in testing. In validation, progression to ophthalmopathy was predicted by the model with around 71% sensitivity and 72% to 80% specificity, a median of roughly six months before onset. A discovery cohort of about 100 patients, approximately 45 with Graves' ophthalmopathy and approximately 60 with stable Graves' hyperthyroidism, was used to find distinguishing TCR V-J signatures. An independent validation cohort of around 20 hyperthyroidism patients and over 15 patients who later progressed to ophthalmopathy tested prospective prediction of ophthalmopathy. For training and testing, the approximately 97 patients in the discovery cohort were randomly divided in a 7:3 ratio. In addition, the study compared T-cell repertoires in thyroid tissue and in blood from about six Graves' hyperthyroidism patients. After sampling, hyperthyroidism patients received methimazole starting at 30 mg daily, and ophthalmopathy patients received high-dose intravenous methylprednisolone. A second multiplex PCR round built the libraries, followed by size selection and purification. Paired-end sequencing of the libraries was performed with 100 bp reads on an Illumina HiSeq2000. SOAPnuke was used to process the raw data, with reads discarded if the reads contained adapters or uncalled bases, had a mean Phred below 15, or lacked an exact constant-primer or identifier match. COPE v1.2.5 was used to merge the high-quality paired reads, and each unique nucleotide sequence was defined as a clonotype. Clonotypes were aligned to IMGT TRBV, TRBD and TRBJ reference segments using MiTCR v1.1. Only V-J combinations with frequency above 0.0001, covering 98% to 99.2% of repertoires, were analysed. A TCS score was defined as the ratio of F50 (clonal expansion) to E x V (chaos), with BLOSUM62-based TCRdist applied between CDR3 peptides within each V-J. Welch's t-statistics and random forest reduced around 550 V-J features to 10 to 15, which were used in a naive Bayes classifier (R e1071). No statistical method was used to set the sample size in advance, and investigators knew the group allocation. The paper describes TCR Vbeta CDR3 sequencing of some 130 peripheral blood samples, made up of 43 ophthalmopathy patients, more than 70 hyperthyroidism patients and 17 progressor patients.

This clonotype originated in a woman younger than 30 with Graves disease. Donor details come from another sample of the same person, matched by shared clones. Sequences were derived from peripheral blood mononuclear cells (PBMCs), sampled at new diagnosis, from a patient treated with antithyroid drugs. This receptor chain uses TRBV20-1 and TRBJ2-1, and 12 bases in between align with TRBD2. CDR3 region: CSAMIGTSGFEQFF. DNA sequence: TGCAGTGCTATGATCGGGACTAGCGGGTTTGAGCAGTTCTTC.